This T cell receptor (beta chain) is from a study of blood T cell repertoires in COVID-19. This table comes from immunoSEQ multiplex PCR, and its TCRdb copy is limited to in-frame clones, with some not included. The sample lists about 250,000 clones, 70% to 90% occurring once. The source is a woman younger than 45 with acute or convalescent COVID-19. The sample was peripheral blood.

The chain's CDR3 is CASSYSNRRAYSNQPQHF. The DNA for the CDR3 is TGTGCCAGCAGTTACTCGAACAGGAGAGCTTATAGCAATCAGCCCCAGCATTTT. This sequence joins TRBV6-2 or TRBV6-3 and TRBJ1-5; perhaps TRBD1 as D (5 bases). The CDR3 sequence is 18 residues long. Between the trimmed V and J ends, which lost 0 bases and 0 bases, there was a span of 15 bases. Germline values: CDR1 MNHEY, CDR2 SVGEGT.